This T cell receptor (beta chain) was identified in a study of shared clonotypes between healthy human individuals. Between the trimmed V and J ends, which lost 7 bases and 10 bases, there was a span of 17 bases. CDR1 is LNHDA and CDR2 is SQIVND in the germline V gene (reference sequence). The CDR3 runs to 14 residues. This clone has a handful of counts. Its antigen is not identified. Splitting the CD4+ cells yielded a CD45RA+ naive subset and a CD45RA-negative memory subset. Study-level results: As a rule, naive subsets had a larger estimated richness than memory subsets. Against clonotypes common to all four donors, non-shared ones had lower generation probabilities.

The protocol was immunoSEQ multiplex PCR, while the TCRdb copy is restricted to in-frame clones and leaves out a portion. The sample lists 2 million or so clones; 95% were seen once. The V call is TRBV19, the J call TRBJ1-6, with a weak D call TRBD1 (6 bases). This TCR derives from a man between 18 and 35 years old in good health. Input material: naive CD4+ T cells sorted from blood. Subset described: CD45RA+ positively selected. The DNA of the CDR3 is TGTGCCAGTAACCTGGGACAAGTAGGGTCACCCCTCCACTTT. It specifies CASNLGQVGSPLHF.